This TCR beta chain was sequenced for a study of T cells in Graves' hyperthyroidism and ophthalmopathy. Study-wide context: Peripheral blood was obtained at initial diagnosis, preceding any treatment.

Germline CDR1 is SEHNR and CDR2 is FQNEAQ (reference sequence). The CDR3 totals 17 residues. V lost 2 bases to trimming and J lost 5 bases; unmatched junction nucleotides: 8. This clonotype was counted ten times or more. What it binds is unknown. Graves' hyperthyroidism showing no ophthalmopathy progression within 18 months was considered stable. Study outcomes and limitations: Ophthalmopathy was predicted by the model a median of 6.5 months ahead of onset. The authors' 13 V-J model separated ophthalmopathy from stable hyperthyroidism.

Researchers took RNA transcripts and amplified the TCR beta CDR3 regions from them. During a first-round RT-PCR of the TCR CDR3, the HTBI primer set was used. A single record per CDR3 protein comes from TCRdb applying MiXCR to the multiplex PCR reads. The profile covers some 690,000 distinct CDR3 sequences, with 17% appearing a single time and roughly a sixth taken by the ten largest. The chain uses TRBV7-9 and TRBJ2-2, with 10 positions matching TRBD2. Sequenced sample: blood. This clonotype originated in a man aged 45-65 years with Graves' hyperthyroidism. The CDR3 sequence: CASSLPRASGGTGELFF. The DNA of the CDR3 is TGTGCCAGCAGCTTACCGCGGGCTAGCGGGGGAACCGGGGAGCTGTTTTTT. The full variable domain, in which reference TRBV7-9 and TRBJ2-2 provide the parts outside the CDR3, is DTGVSQNPRHKITKRGQNVTFRCDPISEHNRLYWYRQTLGQGPEFLTYFQNEAQLEKSRLLSDRFSAERPKGSFSTLEIQRTEQGDSAMYLCASSLPRASGGTGELFFGEGSRLTVL.